Listed here are 30 T cell receptor beta chains from one sample, sequenced in a study of cytomegalovirus exposure and HLA in healthy donors listed by TCRdb under 2017. Libraries were built with the immunoSEQ multiplex PCR assay. The multiplex PCR relied on a mix of 60 forward primers for TCR Vbeta segments and 13 reverse primers for TCR Jbeta segments. The table comes from immuneACCESS by way of TCRdb, which keeps in-frame sequences with V and J called. Part of the clones is missing from these tables; in studies checked, under half for an unresolved V gene and the rest for unknown reasons. The sample contains about 160,000 clones, approximately 75% of them found a single time. The ten largest clones represent approximately 3.7% of the sample. Sequenced sample: PBMCs. Receptor source: a man younger than 40 in good health and CMV-seropositive.

V and J are TRBV7-7 and TRBJ2-2, with D unresolved. The V end lost 1 base, the J end lost 4 bases, and 4 bases lay between the germline ends. The CDR3 spans 13 residues. The germline gives CDR1 SSHAT, CDR2 FNYEAQ (reference sequence). The CDR3 DNA reads as TGTGCCAGCAGCTTAGACAGCACCGGGGAGCTGTTTTTT. Encoded protein: CASSLDSTGELFF.

The chain couples TRBV6-5 to TRBJ1-5, with TRBD1 matching over 9 bases. Trimming cost V 4 bases and J 7 bases; bases outside gene matches: 5. This CDR3 contains 14 residues. Germline V gives CDR1 MNHEY, CDR2 SVGAGI. The CDR3 here is CASSSQGAKQPQHF. In DNA form, the CDR3 reads TGTGCCAGCAGTTCACAGGGGGCCAAACAGCCCCAGCATTTT.

The V call is TRBV4-1, the J call TRBJ1-6; 7 nucleotides agree with TRBD1. The CDR3 is 18 residues long. The ends lost 0 bases at V and 5 bases at J; junction bases unmatched: 10. Germline CDR1 and CDR2: MGHRA and YSYEKL. CDR3 nucleotide sequence: TGCGCCAGCAGCCAAGATCCTTGGGTTGACAGGGATAATTCACCCCTCCACTTT. It is translated as CASSQDPWVDRDNSPLHF.

The chain uses TRBV11-1 and TRBJ1-2; 10 bases align to TRBD1. Germline values: CDR1 SGHAT, CDR2 FQDESV (reference sequence). This CDR3 is built from 15 residues. With V trimmed by 3 bases and J by 6 bases, 7 bases remained unmatched. The CDR3 nucleotides read TGTGCCAGCAGCTTGGCGACAGGGGGCGTCCATGGCTACACCTTC. This encodes CASSLATGGVHGYTF.

The J gene is TRBJ2-1, the V gene TRBV10-3; possibly TRBD2 for D (6 bases). This CDR3 has 15 amino acids. V lost 10 bases, J lost 0 bases, and 16 bases lay in between. Germline values: CDR1 ENHRY, CDR2 SYGVKD. The CDR3: CATNLGGSSYNEQFF. Written as DNA, the CDR3 is TGTGCCACCAACCTTGGGGGGAGCTCCTACAATGAGCAGTTCTTC.

V gene TRBV7-9 combines with J gene TRBJ2-3, with D possibly TRBD2 on 6 matching bases. Germline CDR1 is SEHNR and CDR2 is FQNEAQ (reference sequence). V was pared by 6 bases and J by 1 base, with 14 bases between. CDR3 length: 15 residues. CDR3: CASRDGGRRTDTQYF. CDR3 sequence (DNA): TGTGCCAGCAGGGACGGGGGACGACGCACAGATACGCAGTATTTT.

The CDR3 nucleotides read TGTGCCAGCAGTGAACCAGGGAATTTGGATGAGCAGTTCTTC. Translating gives CASSEPGNLDEQFF. This rearrangement joins TRBV25-1 to TRBJ2-1; TRBD1 might be the D (5 bases). Germline-derived CDR1 and CDR2 are MGHDK and SYGVNS. This CDR3 comprises 14 residues. Deletions cut 2 bases from V and 8 bases from J, with 13 bases between.

This sequence joins TRBV4-3 and TRBJ2-2; 7 bases agree with TRBD1. Germline lookup yields CDR1 LGHNA and CDR2 YSLEER. With 0 bases clipped from V and 1 base from J, the junction kept 2 bases outside the gene matches. The CDR3 is made up of 16 amino acids. CDR3 nucleotides: TGCGCCAGCAGCCAAGACGCAGGGGGGAACACCGGGGAGCTGTTTTTT. This codes for CASSQDAGGNTGELFF.

This chain connects TRBV29-1 to TRBJ2-7, with D possibly TRBD1 on 6 matching bases. The V and J ends lost 2 bases and 4 bases respectively, with 15 bases between them. CDR1 and CDR2 (germline): SQVTM, ANQGSEA. The CDR3 totals 14 residues. CDR3: CSVELSGQGYEQYF. CDR3 DNA: TGCAGCGTTGAACTCTCCGGCCAGGGGTACGAGCAGTACTTC.

The J gene is TRBJ1-2, the V gene TRBV7-6; no definite D call. Per the germline V gene, CDR1 is SGHVS and CDR2 is FNYEAQ. The CDR3 runs to 18 residues. V lost 0 bases to trimming and J lost 11 bases, with 28 bases between them. The DNA of the CDR3 is TGTGCCAGCAGCTTAGCCACGACCTTCTTCGACAAGCCGTTTGGGTACACCTTC. Translating it yields CASSLATTFFDKPFGYTF.

The V and J genes are TRBV19 and TRBJ1-1; maybe TRBD1 (5 bases). The CDR3 length is 15 residues. Trimming took off 4 bases at V and 1 base at J, with 13 bases between the two ends. CDR1 is LNHDA and CDR2 is SQIVND in the germline V gene (reference sequence). The CDR3: CASSTLRDRNTEAFF. The CDR3 DNA sequence: TGTGCCAGTAGTACCCTCAGGGATCGGAACACTGAAGCTTTCTTT.

This clone appeared a single time. The chain couples TRBV30 to TRBJ2-7, with 8 bases identical to TRBD1. This CDR3 spans 12 amino acids. Germline assignment: CDR1 GTSNPN and CDR2 SVGIG (reference sequence). Losses at the gene ends were 5 bases for V and 6 bases for J; bases not matched to a gene: 6. The CDR3: CAWGRGPGEQYF. CDR3 DNA: TGTGCCTGGGGCAGGGGGCCGGGCGAGCAGTACTTC.

The V and J genes are TRBV11-2 and TRBJ2-3, with TRBD1 identical over 9 bases. Trimming took 3 bases from V and 3 from J; bases not matched to a gene: 1. CDR1 is SGHAT and CDR2 is FQNNGV in the germline V gene. The CDR3 spans 14 residues. The CDR3 loop reads CASSFDRGTDTQYF. Written as DNA, the CDR3 is TGTGCCAGCAGCTTTGACAGGGGGACAGATACGCAGTATTTT.

V and J are TRBV6-1 and TRBJ2-7; perhaps TRBD1 as D (5 bases). Looked up from germline, CDR1 is MNHNS and CDR2 is SASEGT. The length of the CDR3 is 15 residues. Trimming cost V 2 bases and J 3 bases, with 14 bases left between them. The CDR3 nucleotides are TGTGCCAGCAGTGAACTTGAAGGGGCAAACTACGAGCAGTACTTC. Translating it yields CASSELEGANYEQYF.

The chain links TRBV30 to TRBJ1-2; TRBD1 agrees at 7 bases. Losses at the gene ends were 7 bases for V and 4 bases for J; bases not matched to a gene: 12. This CDR3 contains 14 residues. CDR1 is GTSNPN, CDR2 SVGIG, per germline (reference sequence). The CDR3 sequence is CASPQEGGSYGYTF. The CDR3 DNA reads TGTGCCTCCCCACAGGAAGGGGGCAGCTATGGCTACACCTTC. The whole variable domain, filled in from reference TRBV30 and TRBJ1-2, reads SQTIHQWPATLVQPVGSPLSLECTVEGTSNPNLYWYRQAAGRGLQLLFYSVGIGQISSEVPQNLSASRPQDRQFILSSKKLLLSDSGFYLCASPQEGGSYGYTFGSGTRLTVV.

The genes are TRBV15 and TRBJ1-6; D uncertain. Germline V gene lookup returns CDR1 LNHNV and CDR2 YYDKDF (reference sequence). CDR3 size: 16 residues. V was trimmed by 1 base and J by 0 bases, leaving 7 bases between them. Written as DNA, the CDR3 is TGTGCCACCAGCAGAGGGAGGGTCTCCTATAATTCACCCCTCCACTTT. Amino acids: CATSRGRVSYNSPLHF.

This CDR3 is CATSRREDSNTEAFF. CDR3 in DNA: TGTGCCACCAGCAGGAGGGAGGATTCGAACACTGAAGCTTTCTTT. The chain carries TRBV15 and TRBJ1-1, with D unclear. This CDR3 comprises 15 residues. Germline CDR1 reads LNHNV; CDR2 reads YYDKDF (reference sequence). Trimming stripped 3 bases from V and 1 base from J, with 12 bases between.

The V and J genes are TRBV5-1 and TRBJ1-1, with TRBD1 matching 10 bases. This CDR3 contains 15 residues. After removal of 3 bases from V and 5 bases from J, the junction contained 7 bases not matched to a gene. Germline V gene lookup returns CDR1 SGHRS and CDR2 YFSETQ. The CDR3 sequence: CASSYDRGQNTEAFF. CDR3 bases: TGCGCCAGCAGCTATGACAGGGGGCAGAATACTGAAGCTTTCTTT.

This clone came up a few times. V is TRBV2 and J is TRBJ2-2, with no clear D. The CDR3 loop spans 14 amino acids. Looked up from germline, CDR1 is SNHLY and CDR2 is FYNNEI. Deletions cut 4 bases from V and 0 bases from J, with 6 bases between. CDR3 residues: CASSGGPNTGELFF. CDR3 DNA sequence: TGTGCCAGCAGTGGTGGGCCGAACACCGGGGAGCTGTTTTTT.

The chain links TRBV6-1 to TRBJ2-7; D is possibly TRBD2 (5 bases). Germline loops: CDR1 MNHNS, CDR2 SASEGT. The CDR3 sequence is 14 residues long. Trimming shortened V by 4 bases and J by 0 bases, and 10 bases separated the two germline ends. CDR3 loop: CASSVEGSSYEQYF. In DNA, the CDR3 is TGTGCCAGCAGTGTCGAAGGGAGCTCCTACGAGCAGTACTTC.

This chain joins TRBV28 and TRBJ1-5; D is possibly TRBD1 (5 bases). Trimming removed 7 bases at V and 7 bases at J, with 17 bases between. This CDR3 is 14 amino acids long. Germline V gives CDR1 MDHEN, CDR2 SYDVKM. The CDR3 is CASTGGGTRQPQHF. For the CDR3, the DNA is TGTGCCAGCACCGGGGGGGGGACTCGGCAGCCCCAGCATTTT.

Here the CDR3 reads CASGAGTGGLYEQFF. Written as DNA, the CDR3 is TGTGCCAGTGGGGCCGGGACAGGGGGACTATATGAGCAGTTCTTC. The rearrangement links TRBV19 to TRBJ2-1, with 11 bases identical to TRBD1. V was clipped by 8 bases and J by 8 bases; unmatched bases: 11. The CDR3 runs to 15 residues. Germline lookup yields CDR1 LNHDA and CDR2 SQIVND (reference sequence).

This rearrangement joins TRBV28 to TRBJ2-7, with D hard to call. Germline CDR1 and CDR2: MDHEN and SYDVKM. CDR3 size: 10 residues. The V end was cut by 10 bases, the J end by 3 bases, with 7 bases between. CDR3 residues: CATAYYEQYF. CDR3 DNA sequence: TGTGCCACCGCCTACTACGAGCAGTACTTC.

The J gene is TRBJ1-5, the V gene TRBV5-1; weak D call: TRBD1 (5 bases). Trimming left V 0 bases short and J 1 base short, with 8 bases between. Germline loops: CDR1 SGHRS, CDR2 YFSETQ. The CDR3 contains 15 residues. CDR3 sequence: CASSLAGFSNQPQHF. DNA for the CDR3: TGCGCCAGCAGCTTGGCAGGGTTCAGCAATCAGCCCCAGCATTTT.

This clone has only a few counts. V usage is TRBV9 and J usage is TRBJ2-1; the match to TRBD2 covers 13 bases. V was pared by 4 bases and J by 0 bases, with 13 bases of the junction left unmatched. This CDR3 is built from 20 residues. Germline loops: CDR1 SGDLS, CDR2 YYNGEE. The CDR3 nucleotides read TGTGCCAGCAGCACCCGGACTAGCGGGGGCGCTAGGAGCTCCTACAATGAGCAGTTCTTC. Its translation: CASSTRTSGGARSSYNEQFF.

This clone turned up a few times. This sequence joins TRBV6-5 and TRBJ1-2; 8 bases agree with TRBD1. Germline V CDR1 and CDR2: MNHEY, SVGAGI. V was clipped by 0 bases and J by 1 base; unmatched bases: 1. The CDR3 is made up of 15 amino acids. The CDR3 sequence: CASSYSTGVNYGYTF. The CDR3 nucleotides read TGTGCCAGCAGTTACTCGACAGGGGTTAACTATGGCTACACCTTC.

The chain couples TRBV9 to TRBJ1-4; maybe TRBD1 (5 bases). The CDR3 loop spans 11 amino acids. Germline CDR1 SGDLS, CDR2 YYNGEE. Trimming cost V 3 bases and J 14 bases, with 11 bases left between them. The CDR3: CASSAGVGLFF. As DNA, the CDR3 is TGTGCCAGCAGCGCGGGGGTCGGGCTGTTTTTT.

This clone has just a few counts. The rearrangement uses TRBV9 and TRBJ2-2; 10 positions match TRBD1. CDR3 length: 14 residues. V shed 3 bases, J shed 7 bases, and the junction held 3 bases outside the gene matches. Germline V gives CDR1 SGDLS, CDR2 YYNGEE. This chain's CDR3 is CASSGQGAGGELFF. The CDR3 nucleotides are TGTGCCAGCAGCGGACAGGGGGCGGGCGGGGAGCTGTTTTTT.

Points on this clone: Different DNA sequences within this sample yield the same CDR3. This chain links TRBV5-1 with TRBJ2-5, with 10 bases fitting TRBD2. Germline values: CDR1 SGHRS, CDR2 YFSETQ. V gave up 1 base and J gave up 3 bases; unmatched junction bases: 3. The CDR3 covers 15 residues. The CDR3 here is CASSLSGGAEETQYF. The CDR3 DNA sequence: TGCGCCAGCAGCTTGAGCGGGGGGGCGGAAGAGACCCAGTACTTC.

The chain links TRBV27 to TRBJ2-2; D remains ambiguous. This CDR3 spans 14 amino acids. V gave up 6 bases and J gave up 5 bases, with 13 bases separating them. The germline CDR1 and CDR2 sequences are MNHEY and SMNVEV (reference sequence). The CDR3 DNA is TGTGCCAGCAGGACTCTTACCGGGACCGGGGAGCTGTTTTTT. Its protein product is CASRTLTGTGELFF.